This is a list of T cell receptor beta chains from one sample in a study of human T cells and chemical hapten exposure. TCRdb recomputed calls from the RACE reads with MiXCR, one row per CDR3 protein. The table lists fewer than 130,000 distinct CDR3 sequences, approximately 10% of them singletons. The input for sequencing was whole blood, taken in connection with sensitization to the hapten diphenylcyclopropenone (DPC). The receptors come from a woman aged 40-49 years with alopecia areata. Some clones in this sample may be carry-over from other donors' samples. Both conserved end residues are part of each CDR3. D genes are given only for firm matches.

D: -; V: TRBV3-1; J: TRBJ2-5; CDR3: CASKKETQYF
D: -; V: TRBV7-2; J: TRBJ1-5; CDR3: CASSLDGTANNQPQHF
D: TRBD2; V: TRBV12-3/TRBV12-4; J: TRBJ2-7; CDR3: CASSPGLAGEQYF
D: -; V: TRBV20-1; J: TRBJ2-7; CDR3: CSAPNLASSYEQYF
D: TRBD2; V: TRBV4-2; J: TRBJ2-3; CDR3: CASSQDGTSDHTDTQYF
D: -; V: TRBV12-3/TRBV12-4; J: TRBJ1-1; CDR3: CASSPYQGYTEAFF
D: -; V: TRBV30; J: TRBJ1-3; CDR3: CAWSSTGGNTIYF
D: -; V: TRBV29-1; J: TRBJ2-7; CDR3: CSVEWGRRTQYF
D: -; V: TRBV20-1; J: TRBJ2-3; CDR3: CSARDGSTDTQYF
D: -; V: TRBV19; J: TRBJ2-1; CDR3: CASSVQDDDEQFF
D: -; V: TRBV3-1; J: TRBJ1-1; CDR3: CASSQDSFTEAFF
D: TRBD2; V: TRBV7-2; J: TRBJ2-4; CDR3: CASSPRGGGGAANIQYF
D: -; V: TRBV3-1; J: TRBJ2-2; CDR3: CASSQIGLSNTGELFF
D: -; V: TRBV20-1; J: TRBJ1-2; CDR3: CSARALGRTNYGYTF
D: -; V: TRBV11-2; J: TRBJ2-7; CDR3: CAAGQGPYEQYF
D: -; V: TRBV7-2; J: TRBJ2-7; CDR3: CASSSGGSFYEQYF
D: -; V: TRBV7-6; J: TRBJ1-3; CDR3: CASSLASAGFSGNTIYF
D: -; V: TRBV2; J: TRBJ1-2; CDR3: CASVPFPLGAYGYTF
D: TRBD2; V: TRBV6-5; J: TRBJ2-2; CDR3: CASSSGSAGELFF
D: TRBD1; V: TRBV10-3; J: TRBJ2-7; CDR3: CAIRQGYEQYF